The rows below give T cell receptor beta chains drawn from one sample of a study of T cell changes during pregnancy in multiple sclerosis. Clones were sequenced by immunoSEQ multiplex PCR, and TCRdb holds only the in-frame ones, with some missing. This repertoire shows tens of thousands of clones, about 92% found once; its top ten account for 2.5% to 3%. The sample was peripheral blood, taken in the second trimester of pregnancy. Receptor source: a female donor with multiple sclerosis, enrolled in a pregnancy study. Both conserved end residues are part of each CDR3. D genes are given only for firm matches. Expanded clones are given a class, and other clones once, few, many or no size at all.

D gene,V gene,J gene,clone size,CDR3 protein
-,TRBV5-1,TRBJ2-5,-,CASSRRLRETQYF
-,TRBV25-1,TRBJ1-1,-,CASSAPTVLNTEAFF
TRBD1,TRBV6-5,TRBJ1-2,many,CASTKTGGEAYGYTF
-,TRBV7-9,TRBJ1-6,-,CASSTIGQYNSPLHF
-,TRBV2,TRBJ1-4,-,CASSEGTQSSNEKLFF
-,TRBV19,TRBJ2-2,once,CASNYGGNTGELFF
TRBD2,TRBV9,TRBJ2-7,-,CASSVGLAGGLSSYEQYF
TRBD2,TRBV4-2,TRBJ2-1,-,CASSQTLAGGNEQFF
-,TRBV7-6,TRBJ2-2,-,CASSLVLEGGELFF
-,TRBV2,TRBJ1-1,-,CASVPSRGSSTEAFF
-,TRBV27,TRBJ2-5,once,CASSSFDRGIGTQYF
-,TRBV4-1,TRBJ2-7,-,CASSPAPGSYEQYF
-,TRBV18,TRBJ1-1,-,CASSQNTEAFF
TRBD2,TRBV27,TRBJ2-2,-,CASSWLAGGRNTGELFF
-,TRBV30,TRBJ1-3,-,CAWSVLGGRSGNTIYF
-,TRBV5-4,TRBJ2-3,-,CASSTGSGDTQYF
-,TRBV5-1,TRBJ2-7,-,CASRDSSYEQYF